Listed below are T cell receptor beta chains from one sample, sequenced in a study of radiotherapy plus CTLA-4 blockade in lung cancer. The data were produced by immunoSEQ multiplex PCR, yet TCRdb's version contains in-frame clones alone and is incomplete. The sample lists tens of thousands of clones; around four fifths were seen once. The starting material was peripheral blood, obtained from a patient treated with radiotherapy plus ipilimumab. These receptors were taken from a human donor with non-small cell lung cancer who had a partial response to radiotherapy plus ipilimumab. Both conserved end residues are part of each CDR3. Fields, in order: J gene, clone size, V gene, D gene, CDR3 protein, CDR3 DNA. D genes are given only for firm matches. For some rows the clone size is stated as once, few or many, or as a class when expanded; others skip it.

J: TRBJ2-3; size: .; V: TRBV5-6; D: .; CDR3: CASSRQLPTDTQYF; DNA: TGTGCCAGCAGCCGACAGCTTCCCACAGATACGCAGTATTTT
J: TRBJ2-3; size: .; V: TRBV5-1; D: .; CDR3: CASSLEQGWGKGGTDTQYF; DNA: TGCGCCAGCAGCTTGGAACAGGGATGGGGTAAGGGAGGCACAGATACGCAGTATTTT
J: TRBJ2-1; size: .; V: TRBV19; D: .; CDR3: CASDRGISYNEQFF; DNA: TGTGCCAGTGACCGGGGGATCTCCTACAATGAGCAGTTCTTC
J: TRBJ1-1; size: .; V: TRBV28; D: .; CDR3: CASSFPGETNTEAFF; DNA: TGTGCCAGCAGTTTCCCGGGGGAAACGAACACTGAAGCTTTCTTT
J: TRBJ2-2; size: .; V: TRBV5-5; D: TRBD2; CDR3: CASSLGLAGTPNTGELFF; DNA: TGTGCCAGCAGCTTGGGACTAGCGGGGACCCCAAACACCGGGGAGCTGTTTTTT
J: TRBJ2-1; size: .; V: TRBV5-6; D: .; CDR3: CASSRDTLNEQFF; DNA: TGTGCCAGCAGCCGTGACACCCTCAATGAGCAGTTCTTC
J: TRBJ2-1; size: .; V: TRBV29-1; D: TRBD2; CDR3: CSPQIGLDHNEQFF; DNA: TGCAGCCCTCAGATCGGACTAGATCACAATGAGCAGTTCTTC
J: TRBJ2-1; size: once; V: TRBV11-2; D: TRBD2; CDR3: CASSFSRGGGEQFF; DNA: TGTGCCAGCAGCTTCTCCCGGGGGGGCGGTGAGCAGTTCTTC
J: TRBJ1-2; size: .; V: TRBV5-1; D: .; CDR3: CASKSGNFYGYTF; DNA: TGCGCCAGCAAATCGGGGAATTTTTATGGCTACACCTTC
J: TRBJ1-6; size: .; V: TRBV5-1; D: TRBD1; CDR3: CASSRDRGESPLHF; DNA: TGCGCCAGCAGCAGGGACAGGGGGGAGTCACCCCTCCACTTT
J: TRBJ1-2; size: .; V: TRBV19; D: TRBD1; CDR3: CASSIPGQGAVGYTF; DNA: TGTGCCAGTAGTATACCCGGACAGGGGGCGGTTGGCTACACCTTC
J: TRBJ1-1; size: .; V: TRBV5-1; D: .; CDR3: CASSFIRDTEAFF; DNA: TGCGCCAGCAGCTTTATCAGGGACACTGAAGCTTTCTTT
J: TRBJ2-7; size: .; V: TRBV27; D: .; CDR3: CASSPSGTLHHEQYF; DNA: TGTGCCAGCAGTCCATCCGGGACTCTACACCACGAGCAGTACTTC
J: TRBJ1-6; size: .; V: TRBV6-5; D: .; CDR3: CASSFGIGSPLHF; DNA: TGTGCCAGCAGTTTCGGTATCGGTTCACCCCTCCACTTT
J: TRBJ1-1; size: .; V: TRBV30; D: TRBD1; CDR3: CAWSLAMGQGRAFF; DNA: TGTGCCTGGAGCCTTGCGATGGGACAGGGAAGGGCTTTCTTT
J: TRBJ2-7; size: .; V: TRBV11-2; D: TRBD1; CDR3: CASSHRGNHDEQYF; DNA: TGTGCCAGCAGCCACAGGGGGAATCATGACGAGCAGTACTTC
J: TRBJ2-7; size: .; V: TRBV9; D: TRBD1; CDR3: CASSPRTGAYEQYF; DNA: TGTGCCAGCAGCCCGCGGACAGGGGCCTACGAGCAGTACTTC
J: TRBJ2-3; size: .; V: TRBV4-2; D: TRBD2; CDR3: CASSHDPGLADLRDTQYF; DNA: TGTGCCAGCAGCCATGATCCGGGACTAGCGGACCTCAGGGATACGCAGTATTTT
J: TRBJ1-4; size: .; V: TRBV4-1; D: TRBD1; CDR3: CASSQESTGGFVEKLFF; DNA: TGCGCCAGCAGCCAGGAGTCCACAGGGGGCTTTGTCGAAAAACTGTTTTTT
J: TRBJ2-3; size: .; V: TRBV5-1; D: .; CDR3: CASRRAVTDTQYF; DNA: TGCGCCAGCAGAAGAGCGGTGACAGATACGCAGTATTTT
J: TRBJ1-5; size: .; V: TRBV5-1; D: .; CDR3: CASSLEGGQPQHF; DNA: TGCGCCAGCAGCTTGGAAGGCGGTCAGCCCCAGCATTTT
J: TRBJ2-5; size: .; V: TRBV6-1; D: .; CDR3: CASSGTQQAETQYF; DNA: TGTGCCAGCAGTGGGACACAACAAGCGGAGACCCAGTACTTC
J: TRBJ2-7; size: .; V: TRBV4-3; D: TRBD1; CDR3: CASSQEPPGQGIYEQYF; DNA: TGCGCCAGCAGCCAAGAGCCCCCGGGACAGGGAATCTACGAGCAGTACTTC
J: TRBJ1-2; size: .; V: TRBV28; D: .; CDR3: CASSLPGVGGYTF; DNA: TGTGCCAGCAGTTTACCAGGGGTCGGGGGCTACACCTTC
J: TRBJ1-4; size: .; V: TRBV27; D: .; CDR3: CASSSSLFGYEKLFF; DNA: TGTGCCAGCAGTTCTTCCCTATTCGGGTATGAAAAACTGTTTTTT
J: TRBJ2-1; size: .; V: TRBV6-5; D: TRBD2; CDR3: CASRLRGGINEQFF; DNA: TGTGCCAGCAGACTTCGGGGGGGAATAAATGAGCAGTTCTTC
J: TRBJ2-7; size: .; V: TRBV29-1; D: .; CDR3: CSVANSEQYF; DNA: TGCAGCGTTGCCAACAGTGAGCAGTACTTC
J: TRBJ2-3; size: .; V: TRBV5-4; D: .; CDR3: CASSLGGSKADTQYF; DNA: TGTGCCAGCAGCTTGGGAGGATCCAAGGCAGATACGCAGTATTTT
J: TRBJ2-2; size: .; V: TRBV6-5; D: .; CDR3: CASRIANTGELFF; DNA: TGTGCCAGCAGAATAGCCAACACCGGGGAGCTGTTTTTT
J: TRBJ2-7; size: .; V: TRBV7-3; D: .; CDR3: CASSLGRTGVISYEQYF; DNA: TGTGCCAGCAGCTTAGGGAGGACCGGGGTAATCTCCTACGAGCAGTACTTC
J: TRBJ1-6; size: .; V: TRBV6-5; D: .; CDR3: CASSKTGSPLHF; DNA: TGTGCCAGCAGCAAAACCGGTTCACCCCTCCACTTT
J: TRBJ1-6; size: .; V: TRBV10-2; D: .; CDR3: CASISGTYNSPLHF; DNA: TGCGCCAGCATTTCCGGGACATATAATTCACCCCTCCACTTT
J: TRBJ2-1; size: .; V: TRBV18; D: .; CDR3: CASSRPSAPYNEQFF; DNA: TGTGCCAGCTCACGCCCTAGCGCTCCCTACAATGAGCAGTTCTTC